The entry that follows covers one T cell receptor (beta chain) sequence. As yet, its antigen is unknown. This sample is drawn from a study of T cell responses to AZD1222 COVID-19 vaccine. This table comes from immunoSEQ multiplex PCR, and its TCRdb copy is limited to in-frame clones, with some not included. The sample carries about 150,000 clones, 93% recorded once. Trimming took 4 bases from V and 3 from J; bases not matched to a gene: 6. This CDR3 has 14 residues. Germline CDR1 reads KGHSH; CDR2 reads LQKENI. Findings of the study overall: Increased Spike-specific TCR breadth and depth were observed after two AZD1222 doses. Nearly half of spike-specific TCRs reportedly go after variant regions that carry no mutations.

The TCR comes from an adult in good health. The sequenced sample was peripheral blood, obtained on day 0 of AZD1222 vaccination. The rearrangement joins TRBV18 to TRBJ2-7, with 7 bases identical to TRBD1. The CDR3 DNA is TGTGCCAGCTCACAGGCAGGGGGAATCTACGAGCAGTACTTC. Its translation is CASSQAGGIYEQYF.